The rows below give T cell receptor beta chains drawn from one sample of a study of shared clonotypes between healthy human individuals. TCRdb's table, derived via immunoSEQ multiplex PCR, lists solely in-frame clones and lacks some. The profile shows over 75,000 clones, 60% to 75% of them singletons. Sequencing was done on a sample of memory CD8+ T cells sorted from blood. These TCRs come from a man aged 30 to 39 in good health. The CDR3 runs from the conserved cysteine through the conserved F or W. A D gene is named only where the DNA matches it firmly. Where a row states a size, it is once, few, many or the class of an expanded clone; other rows omit it.

CDR3 protein,V gene,clone size,D gene,J gene
CASSLSVSSVEQFF,TRBV7-2,-,-,TRBJ2-1
CATAGVGEQYF,TRBV25-1,-,TRBD2,TRBJ2-7
CASGVGGNTEAFF,TRBV9,-,-,TRBJ1-1
CASSPPGGSYNEQFF,TRBV7-3,once,-,TRBJ2-1
CASSLVGYYEQYF,TRBV5-4,-,-,TRBJ2-7
CAWRGQGALGGSLCEQYF,TRBV30,few,TRBD1,TRBJ2-7
CASSPGLANSYEQYF,TRBV28,few,TRBD2,TRBJ2-7
CASSLVTRKTEAFF,TRBV5-4,-,-,TRBJ1-1
CASSVTGSSYEQYF,TRBV9,few,-,TRBJ2-7
CASSSIIAGDTQYF,TRBV6-5,-,-,TRBJ2-3
CASSYRDTTLVWVSQYF,TRBV11-1,-,-,TRBJ2-5
CASSEWSGNYGYTF,TRBV2,-,-,TRBJ1-2
CASSLGVDRAGTQYF,TRBV5-1,-,-,TRBJ2-5
CASSPTGTVSGNTIYF,TRBV27,-,TRBD1,TRBJ1-3
CASSPEGYNNEQFF,TRBV7-3,-,-,TRBJ2-1
CASSGNDRSYGYTF,TRBV18,-,-,TRBJ1-2
CASSLNAGSSYNEQFF,TRBV5-1,-,-,TRBJ2-1
CASSLGLAGTNEQFF,TRBV13,once,TRBD2,TRBJ2-1
CASGAGFKYNEQFF,TRBV14,few,TRBD2,TRBJ2-1
CASSWTSGSATGELFF,TRBV5-1,few,TRBD2,TRBJ2-2
CASSLAGNRNEQFF,TRBV11-2,many,TRBD2,TRBJ2-1
CASSPGTSGRAAGANVLTF,TRBV5-1,-,TRBD2,TRBJ2-6
CASSEFQGTGELFF,TRBV6-4,-,-,TRBJ2-2
CASSQDPFAAQTQYF,TRBV4-1,-,-,TRBJ2-5
CASSFREGRNYGYTF,TRBV7-8,-,-,TRBJ1-2
CASSLGAGGTGSKGAYNEQFF,TRBV27,-,TRBD1,TRBJ2-1
CASGQVGLAGISYEQYF,TRBV5-5,-,TRBD2,TRBJ2-7